This T cell receptor beta chain was obtained from a study of T cells after yellow fever vaccination. TCRdb ran MiXCR on the 5' RACE reads and lists one entry per CDR3 protein. The sample has fewer than 90,000 distinct CDR3 sequences, around 7% seen once. There are 16 residues in the CDR3. The V and J ends lost 11 bases and 0 bases, in that order; junction bases with no gene match: 14. This clonotype has just a few counts. The specimen was CD8+ T cells sorted from PBMCs, collected less than 6 days after the first yellow fever vaccination. The TCR sequence derives from a man younger than 35 who received the YFV17D yellow fever vaccine. The genes are TRBV23-1 and TRBJ2-5, with TRBD1 identical over 8 bases. TRBV23-1 is an ORF, and what it does is uncertain. CDR3 nucleotide sequence: TGCGCCCGTCAGGGGGCGCCCTTACCTTACCAAGAGACCCAGTACTTC. This gives the protein CARQGAPLPYQETQYF.